This T cell receptor beta chain was recovered during a study of blood T cell repertoires in COVID-19. Looking at the study overall: Sites across the United States, Italy and Spain contributed samples from acute and convalescent COVID-19. Sources were T cells, B-cell-depleted T cells, or PBMCs; the material itself was cDNA or gDNA.

In the authors' workflow: How many nucleated cells were present was estimated from reference gene primer amplification. Here immunoSEQ multiplex PCR was the method, and the copy in TCRdb shows in-frame clones only, minus some. V, J and clone size reflect that table, while D and trimming were determined from the DNA. Of some 120,000 clones listed, around 86% were seen once; the top ten hold roughly 10%. The junction had 7 bases not matched to a gene; V was cut back by 5 bases and J by 5 bases. The germline CDR1 and CDR2 sequences are SGHKS and YYEKEE (reference sequence). The CDR3 runs to 13 residues.

The sample consisted of peripheral blood. The chain employs TRBV5-5 and TRBJ2-7; TRBD1 matches 7 bases. The receptor was isolated from a man in his 60s with acute or convalescent COVID-19. The CDR3 DNA is TGTGCCAGCAGTCGACAGGGCATAAACGAGCAGTACTTC. Its translation is CASSRQGINEQYF. Combining the CDR3 with reference TRBV5-5 and TRBJ2-7 gives the whole variable domain DAGVTQSPTHLIKTRGQQVTLRCSPISGHKSVSWYQQVLGQGPQFIFQYYEKEERGRGNFPDRFSARQFPNYSSELNVNALLLGDSALYLCASSRQGINEQYFGPGTRLTVT.